This T cell receptor beta chain was identified in a study of blood T cell repertoires in COVID-19. Germline CDR1 SGDLS, CDR2 YYNGEE. The CDR3 extends over 14 amino acids. Trimming stripped 0 bases from V and 1 base from J, with 5 bases between. In the authors' methods: By means of reference gene primer amplification, nucleated cell counts were estimated. Only in-frame clones appear in the TCRdb table, and some are missing; sequencing was by immunoSEQ multiplex PCR. That table is the source of V, J and clone size, and D and trimming were worked out from the DNA. The table lists about 170,000 clones, about 89% of them singletons.

The TCR comes from a woman under 30 who had recovered from COVID-19. This chain links TRBV9 with TRBJ2-1; weak D call: TRBD1 (5 bases). Sequencing was carried out using PBMCs or T cells enriched from blood (not recorded which). CDR3 in amino acids: CASSVEGSYNEQFF. CDR3 in DNA: TGTGCCAGCAGCGTAGAGGGGTCCTACAATGAGCAGTTCTTC.